Below, 22 T cell receptor beta chains from the same sample are listed, as sequenced in a study of T-cell reconstitution after alpha-beta-depleted transplantation in children listed by TCRdb under 2016. The treatment or condition label on this specimen signifies: allogeneic hematopoietic cell transplantation with graft depleted of TCRalphabeta T cells and CD19 B cells. The library was produced with PCR. The sequencer was an Illumina HiSeq 2500. To normalize quantification of the TCRbeta repertoire, the TCR libraries were built with molecular barcoding that relied on unique molecular identifiers. The public sequencing data were trimmed at Q25 with fastp and processed into clonotypes with MiXCR by TCRdb, which kept only in-frame beta chains. All rows with the same CDR3 protein become a single entry with the most common DNA and genes. A total of 550,000 to 800,000 distinct CDR3 sequences appear in this sample, around 13% of them only once. About 0.77% of the sample belongs to the ten largest clones.

This sample comprised PBMCs, obtained before TCRalphabeta/CD19-depleted stem cell transplant. These receptors all stem from a girl aged 2 to 10 with congenital amegakaryocytic thrombocytopenia, due to receive a stem cell transplant.

This clonotype was seen a few times. This chain connects TRBV29-1 to TRBJ2-5; 8 nucleotides align to TRBD2. Germline V gives CDR1 SQVTM, CDR2 ANQGSEA. V lost 1 base and J lost 5; bases outside the gene matches: 9. This CDR3 is built from 15 residues. The CDR3 loop is CSVEAAGDNRETQYF. DNA for the CDR3: TGCAGCGTTGAAGCAGCGGGAGACAACCGGGAGACCCAGTACTTC.

This clonotype has more than one count but fewer than ten. This chain connects TRBV11-2 to TRBJ2-1; TRBD2 matches at 13 bases. Germline V gene sequence: CDR1 SGHAT, CDR2 FQNNGV. This CDR3 has 20 residues. After removal of 2 bases from V and 4 bases from J, the junction contained 14 bases not matched to a gene. In nucleotides, the CDR3 is TGTGCCAGCAGCTTACGGCTTACTAGCGGGAGGGTTGTAGAGTACAATGAGCAGTTCTTC. Translated, it gives CASSLRLTSGRVVEYNEQFF.

The rearrangement joins TRBV15 to TRBJ2-2; no clear D gene. This CDR3 is 16 amino acids long. Germline loops: CDR1 LNHNV, CDR2 YYDKDF (reference sequence). Trimming pared 3 bases from V and 6 bases from J, leaving 17 bases between. The CDR3 DNA reads as TGTGCCACCAGCAGGTCGGGTCTAGAGAGCGCCGGGGAGCTGTTTTTT. Encoded protein: CATSRSGLESAGELFF.

The gene calls are TRBV7-6 and TRBJ2-7; D is perhaps TRBD2 (5 bases). From germline, CDR1 is SGHVS and CDR2 FNYEAQ. Between the trimmed V and J ends, which lost 4 bases and 5 bases, there was a span of 6 bases. The CDR3 contains 11 residues. This CDR3 is CASSSGNEQYF. Here the CDR3 DNA reads TGTGCCAGCAGCTCCGGGAACGAGCAGTACTTC.

This clonotype occurred many times. This sequence joins TRBV28 and TRBJ2-7, with D hard to call. Trimming shortened V by 7 bases and J by 4 bases, and 8 bases separated the two germline ends. Per the germline V gene, CDR1 is MDHEN and CDR2 is SYDVKM. This CDR3 comprises 11 residues. The CDR3 DNA is TGTGCCAGCACCTTTCGGTACGAGCAGTACTTC. Amino acid sequence: CASTFRYEQYF. The whole variable domain, filled in from reference TRBV28 and TRBJ2-7, reads DVKVTQSSRYLVKRTGEKVFLECVQDMDHENMFWYRQDPGLGLRLIYFSYDVKMKEKGDIPEGYSVSREKKERFSLILESASTNQTSMYLCASTFRYEQYFGPGTRLTVT.

With regard to this clonotype: A clone one base away is much larger, so this may be a read error. The chain joins TRBV5-1 to TRBJ1-1; possibly TRBD1 for D (6 bases). Looked up from germline, CDR1 is SGHRS and CDR2 is YFSETQ. The CDR3 is made up of 13 amino acids. CDR3 DNA sequence: TGCACCAGCAGCTTTCGAGGGGGGACTGAAGCTTTCTTT. Its protein product is CTSSFRGGTEAFF. Using reference TRBV5-1 and TRBJ1-1 for the parts outside the CDR3, the full variable domain is KAGVTQTPRYLIKTRGQQVTLSCSPISGHRSVSWYQQTPGQGLQFLFEYFSETQRNKGNFPGRFSGRQFSNSRSEMNVSTLELGDSALYLCTSSFRGGTEAFFGQGTRLTVV.

This clonotype came up many times. The chain links TRBV29-1 to TRBJ2-2, with D unclear. The CDR3 runs 14 residues. V was clipped by 4 bases and J by 8 bases, with 17 bases between them. Germline loops: CDR1 SQVTM, CDR2 ANQGSEA. CDR3 sequence: CSVGSPNNQGELFF. The CDR3 DNA follows: TGCAGCGTTGGATCGCCTAATAATCAAGGGGAGCTGTTTTTT.

The V gene is TRBV29-1, the J gene TRBJ2-3; a weak D match, TRBD1 (6 bases). CDR1 is SQVTM and CDR2 is ANQGSEA in the germline V gene. This CDR3 is 13 amino acids long. CDR3 in amino acids: CSGDTGTTDTQYF. CDR3 DNA: TGCAGTGGAGACACAGGGACCACAGATACGCAGTATTTT.

This clonotype was detected only a few times. CDR3 sequence (DNA): TGTGCCAGCAGTGAAGCGCTGGAGACTGATCAGCCCCAGCATTTT. This gives the protein CASSEALETDQPQHF. This rearrangement joins TRBV2 to TRBJ1-5; the D is unclear. The ends were cut back, 0 bases at V and 5 bases at J, with 11 bases in the middle. The CDR3 spans 15 residues. Germline V lookup: CDR1 SNHLY, CDR2 FYNNEI.

This clonotype was detected ten times or more. The chain joins TRBV5-1 to TRBJ2-1; 9 nucleotides match TRBD2. The CDR3 has 16 residues. Trimming at V came to 0 bases and at J to 8 bases, leaving 9 bases not matched to a gene. Germline V gene lookup returns CDR1 SGHRS and CDR2 YFSETQ. CDR3 sequence reads: CASSLDGLATGDEQFF. The CDR3, as DNA: TGCGCCAGCAGCTTGGATGGACTAGCGACGGGCGATGAGCAGTTCTTC.

To note about this clonotype: The final CDR3 position lacks the conserved phenylalanine or tryptophan, pointing to a likely read error. The chain uses TRBV6-1 and TRBJ2-1; D is ambiguous. Deletions cut 8 bases from V and 4 bases from J, with 12 bases between. Germline values: CDR1 MNHNS, CDR2 SASEGT. The CDR3 totals 13 residues. CDR3 sequence reads: CASLYRLYNEQFL. CDR3 sequence (DNA): TGTGCCAGCCTCTATAGACTGTACAATGAGCAGTTCTTA.

This clonotype occurred many times. V and J are TRBV27 and TRBJ2-2; no definite D call. The length of the CDR3 is 14 residues. Germline assignment: CDR1 MNHEY and CDR2 SMNVEV (reference sequence). V was trimmed by 2 bases and J by 0 bases, leaving 4 bases between them. The chain's CDR3 is CASSLRANTGELFF. CDR3 DNA sequence: TGTGCCAGCAGTTTAAGGGCGAACACCGGGGAGCTGTTTTTT.

The chain joins TRBV5-1 to TRBJ2-2, with 7 bases lining up with TRBD1. With V trimmed by 4 bases and J by 1 base, 7 bases remained unmatched. Germline loops: CDR1 SGHRS, CDR2 YFSETQ. This CDR3 spans 16 amino acids. CDR3 sequence (DNA): TGCGCCAGCAGCAAGCCCGGGACAGAGAACACCGGGGAGCTGTTTTTT. Translating it yields CASSKPGTENTGELFF.

This rearrangement joins TRBV6-2 or TRBV6-3 to TRBJ2-3; D is uncertain. The CDR3 covers 15 residues. Trimming left V 0 bases short and J 5 bases short, with 12 bases between. Per germline, CDR1 MNHEY and CDR2 SVGEGT. In nucleotides, the CDR3 is TGTGCCAGCAGTTACTCGAGAAGTCCGGGAGATACGCAGTATTTT. Its translation: CASSYSRSPGDTQYF.

The chain is built from TRBV20-1 and TRBJ2-3, with unresolved D. The CDR3 spans 18 residues. CDR1 is DFQATT, CDR2 SNEGSKA, per germline (reference sequence). V was shortened by 3 bases and J by 3 bases, with 25 bases between the two germline ends. CDR3 residues: CSASRYKSGYMGTDTQYF. DNA for the CDR3: TGCAGTGCTAGTCGGTACAAATCAGGTTACATGGGAACAGATACGCAGTATTTT.

This clonotype was recorded at least ten times. The chain is built from TRBV20-1 and TRBJ2-1, with TRBD2 matching 8 bases. V was pared by 3 bases and J by 3 bases, with 4 bases of the junction left unmatched. The CDR3 has 14 amino acids. Germline V gene lookup returns CDR1 DFQATT and CDR2 SNEGSKA (reference sequence). CDR3 DNA: TGCAGTGCTAGGTTAACTAGCGGCTACAATGAGCAGTTCTTC. Translation: CSARLTSGYNEQFF.

This clonotype was observed at least ten times. CDR3 in amino acids: CASSLGLDDIQYF. CDR3 coding DNA: TGCGCCAGCAGCTTGGGACTAGATGACATTCAGTACTTC. The chain joins TRBV5-1 to TRBJ2-4; D might be TRBD2 (6 bases). The CDR3 extends over 13 amino acids. Germline CDR1 reads SGHRS; CDR2 reads YFSETQ. V was cut by 0 bases and J by 8 bases, with 9 bases left in between.

V usage is TRBV7-9 and J usage is TRBJ2-1; TRBD1 matches at 7 bases. The V gene end was trimmed by 4 bases and the J gene end by 7 bases; junction bases not matched to a gene: 7. The germline V gene has CDR1 SEHNR and CDR2 FQNEAQ (reference sequence). CDR3 length equals 14 residues. Here the CDR3 DNA reads TGTGCCAGCAGCTCTCCGGGACAGATGAATGAGCAGTTCTTC. Its translation is CASSSPGQMNEQFF.

The chain links TRBV5-1 to TRBJ2-4; 9 bases are a match to TRBD2. The germline V gene has CDR1 SGHRS and CDR2 YFSETQ. V trimming: 6 bases; J trimming: 5 bases; junction bases outside the gene matches: 6. The length of the CDR3 is 14 residues. The CDR3 sequence is CASTPSGIENIQYF. The CDR3 coding sequence is TGCGCCAGCACCCCTAGCGGGATTGAAAACATTCAGTACTTC.

This sequence joins TRBV25-1 and TRBJ1-5, with D possibly being TRBD1 (5 bases). This CDR3 is 14 amino acids long. In germline, CDR1 is MGHDK, CDR2 SYGVNS. V was cut by 4 bases and J by 7 bases, with 14 bases left in between. DNA of the CDR3: TGTGCCAGCAGTGTAATAGGGGTCAAACAGCCCCAGCATTTT. Encoded protein: CASSVIGVKQPQHF. The full variable domain, completed using reference TRBV25-1 and TRBJ1-5, is EADIYQTPRYLVIGTGKKITLECSQTMGHDKMYWYQQDPGMELHLIHYSYGVNSTEKGDLSSESTVSRIRTEHFPLTLESARPSHTSQYLCASSVIGVKQPQHFGDGTRLSIL.

At least ten counts were recorded for this clonotype. V gene TRBV4-1 combines with J gene TRBJ2-5, with 7 bases identical to TRBD2. The CDR3 contains 20 residues. Germline CDR1 MGHRA, CDR2 YSYEKL. J was trimmed by 4 bases and V by 0 bases; bases with no gene match: 20. CDR3 in amino acids: CASSQDGAGVYTPRGETQYF. The CDR3 DNA reads TGCGCCAGCAGCCAAGATGGGGCGGGGGTTTATACACCCAGAGGAGAGACCCAGTACTTC.

This clonotype appeared many times. The chain couples TRBV20-1 to TRBJ1-1; 10 bases are shared with TRBD1. Germline loops: CDR1 DFQATT, CDR2 SNEGSKA (reference sequence). The CDR3 loop spans 15 amino acids. Losses at the gene ends were 3 bases for V and 11 bases for J; bases not matched to a gene: 15. The CDR3 DNA follows: TGCAGTGCTAGGGAGACAGGGGGCGCGGGATTTGTCGCTTTCTTT. Its protein product is CSARETGGAGFVAFF.